This T cell receptor beta chain was identified during a study of PD-L1 blockade in urothelial cancer. The overall study: Bladder-origin urothelial cancer in males covered about 90% of the 29 patients. Study-wide points: A pretreatment blood TCR clonality that fell below the median predicted better progression-free and overall survival.

The time point was: peripheral blood 6 weeks after treatment start. The study enrolled patients with locally advanced or metastatic urothelial carcinoma. Patients yielded 1 to 8 samples each, pretreatment and on-treatment. The table came from immunoSEQ multiplex PCR; TCRdb's copy has only in-frame clones and leaves some out. The table includes 120,000 or so clones, more than 70% detected once. Of note for this clone: Its target is not known.

With 7 bases removed from V and 11 bases from J, the gap between germline ends came to 16 bases. From germline, CDR1 is SGDLS and CDR2 YYNGEE. The CDR3 extends over 12 amino acids. The receptor comes from a middle-aged man with urothelial cancer. The source was PBMCs, collected around atezolizumab (anti-PD-L1) treatment. This rearrangement joins TRBV9 to TRBJ2-1; a possible D gene is TRBD1 (5 bases). The CDR3 region is CASSLQDEKQFF. The CDR3, as DNA: TGTGCCAGCTCCCTACAGGATGAAAAGCAGTTCTTC.